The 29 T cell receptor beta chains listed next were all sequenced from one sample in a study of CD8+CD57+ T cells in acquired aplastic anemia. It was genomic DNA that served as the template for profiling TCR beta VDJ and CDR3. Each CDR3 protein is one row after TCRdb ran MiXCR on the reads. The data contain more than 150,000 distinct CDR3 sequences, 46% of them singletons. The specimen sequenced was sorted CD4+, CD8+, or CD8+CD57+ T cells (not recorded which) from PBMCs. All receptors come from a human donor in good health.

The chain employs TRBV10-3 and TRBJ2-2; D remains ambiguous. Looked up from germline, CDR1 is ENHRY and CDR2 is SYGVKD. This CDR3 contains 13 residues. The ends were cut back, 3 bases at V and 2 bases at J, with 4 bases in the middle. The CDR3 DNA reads TGTGCCATCAGTGACGAAAACACCGGGGAGCTGTTTTTT. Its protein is CAISDENTGELFF.

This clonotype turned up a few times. The CDR3 bases are TGTGCCACCAGTGTAGCGGGTAGCACAGATACGCAGTATTTT. Amino acids: CATSVAGSTDTQYF. This chain joins TRBV24-1 and TRBJ2-3; 7 bases fit TRBD2. CDR3 length: 14 residues. Germline CDR1 and CDR2: KGHDR and SFDVKD. With V trimmed by 5 bases and J by 0 bases, 1 base remained unmatched.

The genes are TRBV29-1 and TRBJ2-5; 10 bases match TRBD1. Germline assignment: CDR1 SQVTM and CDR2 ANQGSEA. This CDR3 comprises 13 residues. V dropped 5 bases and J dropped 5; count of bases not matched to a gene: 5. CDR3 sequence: CSVLTGGAETQYF. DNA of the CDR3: TGCAGCGTTTTGACAGGGGGCGCGGAGACCCAGTACTTC.

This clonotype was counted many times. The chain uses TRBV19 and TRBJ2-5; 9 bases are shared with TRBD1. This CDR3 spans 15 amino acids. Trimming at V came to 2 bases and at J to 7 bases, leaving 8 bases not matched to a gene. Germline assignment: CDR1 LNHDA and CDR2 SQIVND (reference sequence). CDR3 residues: CASSIRPGQGSTQYF. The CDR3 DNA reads TGTGCCAGTAGTATACGACCGGGACAGGGTTCGACCCAGTACTTC.

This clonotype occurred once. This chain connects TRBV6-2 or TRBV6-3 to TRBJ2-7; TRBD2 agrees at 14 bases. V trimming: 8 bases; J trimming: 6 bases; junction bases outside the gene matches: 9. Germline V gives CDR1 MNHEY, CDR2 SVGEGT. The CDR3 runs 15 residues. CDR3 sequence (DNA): TGTGCCAGCGGAACGGGACTAGCGGGAGTCTCCGAGCAGTACTTC. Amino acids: CASGTGLAGVSEQYF.

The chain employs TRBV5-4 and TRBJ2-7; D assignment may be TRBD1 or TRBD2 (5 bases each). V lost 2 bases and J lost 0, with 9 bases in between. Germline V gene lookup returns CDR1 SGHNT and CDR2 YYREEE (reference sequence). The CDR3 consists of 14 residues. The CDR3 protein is CASSLTGASYEQYF. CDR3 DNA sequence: TGTGCCAGCAGCTTAACCGGGGCCTCCTACGAGCAGTACTTC.

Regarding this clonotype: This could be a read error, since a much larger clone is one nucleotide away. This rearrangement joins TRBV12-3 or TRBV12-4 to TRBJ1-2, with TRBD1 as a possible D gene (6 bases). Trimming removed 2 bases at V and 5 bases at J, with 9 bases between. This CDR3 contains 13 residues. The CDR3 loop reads CASSLKDRYGYTF. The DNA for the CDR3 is TGTGCCAGCAGTTTAAAGGACAGATATGGCTACACCTTC.

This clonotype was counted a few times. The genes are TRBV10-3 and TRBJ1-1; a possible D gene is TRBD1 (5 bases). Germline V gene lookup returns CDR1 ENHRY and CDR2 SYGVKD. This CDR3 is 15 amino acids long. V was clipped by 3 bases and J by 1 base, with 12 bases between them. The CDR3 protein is CAISDASGGNTEAFF. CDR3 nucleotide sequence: TGTGCCATCAGTGACGCTTCCGGGGGGAACACTGAAGCTTTCTTT.

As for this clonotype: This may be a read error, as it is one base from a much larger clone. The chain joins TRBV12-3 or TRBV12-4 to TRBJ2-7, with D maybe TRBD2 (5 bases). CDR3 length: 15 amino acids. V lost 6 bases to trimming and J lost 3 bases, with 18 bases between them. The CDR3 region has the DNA TGTGCCAGCAGCTCACCGGGAAGGAGAAACTACGAGCAGTACTTC. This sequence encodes CASSSPGRRNYEQYF.

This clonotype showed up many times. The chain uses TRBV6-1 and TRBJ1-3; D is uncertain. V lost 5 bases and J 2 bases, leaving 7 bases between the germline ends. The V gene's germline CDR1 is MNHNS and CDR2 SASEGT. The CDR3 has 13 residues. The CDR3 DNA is TGTGCCAGCAGTCCCCGAACTGGAAACACCATATATTTT. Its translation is CASSPRTGNTIYF.

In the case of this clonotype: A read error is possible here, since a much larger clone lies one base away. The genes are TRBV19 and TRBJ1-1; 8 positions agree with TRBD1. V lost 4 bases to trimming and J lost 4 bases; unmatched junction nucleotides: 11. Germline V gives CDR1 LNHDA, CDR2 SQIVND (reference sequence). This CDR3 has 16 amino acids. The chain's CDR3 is CASSRFGRGRCTEAFF. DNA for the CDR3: TGTGCCAGTAGTAGATTCGGCAGGGGGCGGTGCACTGAAGCTTTCTTT.

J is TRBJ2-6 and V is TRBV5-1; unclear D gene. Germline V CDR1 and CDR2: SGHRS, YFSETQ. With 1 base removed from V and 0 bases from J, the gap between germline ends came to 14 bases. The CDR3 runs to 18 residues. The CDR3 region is CASSLSLGTSSGANVLTF. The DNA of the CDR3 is TGCGCCAGCAGCTTGTCTCTGGGAACCAGCTCTGGGGCCAACGTCCTGACTTTC. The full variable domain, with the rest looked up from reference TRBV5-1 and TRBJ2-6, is KAGVTQTPRYLIKTRGQQVTLSCSPISGHRSVSWYQQTPGQGLQFLFEYFSETQRNKGNFPGRFSGRQFSNSRSEMNVSTLELGDSALYLCASSLSLGTSSGANVLTFGAGSRLTVL.

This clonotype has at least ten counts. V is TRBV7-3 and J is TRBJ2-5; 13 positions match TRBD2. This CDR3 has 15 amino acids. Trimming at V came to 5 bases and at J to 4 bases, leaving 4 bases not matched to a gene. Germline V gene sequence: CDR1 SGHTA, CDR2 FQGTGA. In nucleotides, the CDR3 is TGTGCCAGCAGCCCCGGACTAGCGGGAGTAGAGACCCAGTACTTC. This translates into CASSPGLAGVETQYF.

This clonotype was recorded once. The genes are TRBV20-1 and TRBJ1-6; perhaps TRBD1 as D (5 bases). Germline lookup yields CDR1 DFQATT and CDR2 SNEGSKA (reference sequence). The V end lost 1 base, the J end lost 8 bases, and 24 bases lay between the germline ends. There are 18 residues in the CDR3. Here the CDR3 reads CSARGGEAGRGRYSPLHF. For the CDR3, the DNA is TGCAGTGCTAGAGGTGGAGAAGCAGGAAGGGGCCGATATTCACCCCTCCACTTT.

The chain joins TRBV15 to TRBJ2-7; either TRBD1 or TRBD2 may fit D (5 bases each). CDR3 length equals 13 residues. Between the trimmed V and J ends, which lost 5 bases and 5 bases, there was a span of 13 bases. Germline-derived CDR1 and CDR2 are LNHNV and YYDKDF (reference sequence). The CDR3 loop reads CATSGGRVDEQYF. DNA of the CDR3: TGTGCCACCAGCGGGGGACGAGTCGACGAGCAGTACTTC.

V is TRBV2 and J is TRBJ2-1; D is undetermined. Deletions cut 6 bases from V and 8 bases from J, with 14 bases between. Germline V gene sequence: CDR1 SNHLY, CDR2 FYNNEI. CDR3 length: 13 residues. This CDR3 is CASRADRGDEQFF. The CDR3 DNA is TGTGCCAGCAGGGCGGACCGTGGGGATGAGCAGTTCTTC. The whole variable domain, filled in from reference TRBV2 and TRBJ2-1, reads EPEVTQTPSHQVTQMGQEVILRCVPISNHLYFYWYRQILGQKVEFLVSFYNNEISEKSEIFDDQFSVERPDGSNFTLKIRSTKLEDSAMYFCASRADRGDEQFFGPGTRLTVL.

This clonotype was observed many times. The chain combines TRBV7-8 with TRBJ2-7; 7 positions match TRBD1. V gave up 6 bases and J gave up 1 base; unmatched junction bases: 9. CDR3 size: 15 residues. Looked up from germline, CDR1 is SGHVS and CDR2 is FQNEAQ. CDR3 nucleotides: TGTGCCAGCAGGTTATCAGGGGGACGTTCCTACGAGCAGTACTTC. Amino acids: CASRLSGGRSYEQYF. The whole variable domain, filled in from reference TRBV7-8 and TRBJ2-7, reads GAGVSQSPRYKVAKRGQDVALRCDPISGHVSLFWYQQALGQGPEFLTYFQNEAQLDKSGLPSDRFFAERPEGSVSTLKIQRTQQEDSAVYLCASRLSGGRSYEQYFGPGTRLTVT.

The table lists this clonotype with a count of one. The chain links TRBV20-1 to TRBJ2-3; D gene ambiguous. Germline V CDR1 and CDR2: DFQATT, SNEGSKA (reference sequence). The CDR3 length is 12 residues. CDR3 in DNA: TGCAGCCCCCGATGGCACGCAGATACGCAGTATTTT. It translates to CSPRWHADTQYF.

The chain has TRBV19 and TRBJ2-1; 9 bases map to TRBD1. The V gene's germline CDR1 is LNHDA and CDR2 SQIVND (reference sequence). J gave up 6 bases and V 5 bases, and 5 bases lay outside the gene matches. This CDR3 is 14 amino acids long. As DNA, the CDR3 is TGTGCCAGTAGTGTCCGGGACAGGGTCAATGAGCAGTTCTTC. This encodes CASSVRDRVNEQFF.

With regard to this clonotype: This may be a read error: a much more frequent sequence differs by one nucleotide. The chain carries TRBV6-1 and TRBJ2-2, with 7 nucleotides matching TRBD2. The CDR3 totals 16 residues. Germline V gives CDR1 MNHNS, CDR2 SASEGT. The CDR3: CASTYRGGSKGGELSF. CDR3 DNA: TGTGCCAGCACCTACCGGGGCGGGAGTAAGGGCGGGGAGCTGTCTTTT.

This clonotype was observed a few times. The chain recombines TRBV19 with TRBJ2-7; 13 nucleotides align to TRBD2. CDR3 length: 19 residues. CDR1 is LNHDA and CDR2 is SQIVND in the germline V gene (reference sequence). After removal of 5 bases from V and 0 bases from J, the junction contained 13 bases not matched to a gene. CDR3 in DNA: TGTGCCAGTAGTTTCGTCGGGACTAGCGGGACCCCGAGCTCCTACGAGCAGTACTTC. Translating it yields CASSFVGTSGTPSSYEQYF.

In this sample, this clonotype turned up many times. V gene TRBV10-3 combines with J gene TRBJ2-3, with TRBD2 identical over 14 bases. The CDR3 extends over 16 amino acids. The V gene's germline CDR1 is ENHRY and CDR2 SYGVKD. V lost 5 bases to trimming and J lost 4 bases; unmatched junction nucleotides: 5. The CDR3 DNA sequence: TGTGCCATCAGTTCAGGGACTAGCGGGAGTTCAGATACGCAGTATTTT. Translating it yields CAISSGTSGSSDTQYF.

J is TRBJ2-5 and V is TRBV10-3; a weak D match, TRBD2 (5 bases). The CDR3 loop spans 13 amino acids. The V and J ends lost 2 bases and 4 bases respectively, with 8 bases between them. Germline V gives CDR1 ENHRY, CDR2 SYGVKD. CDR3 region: CAISEEGAETQYF. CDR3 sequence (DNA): TGTGCCATCAGTGAGGAGGGAGCAGAGACCCAGTACTTC.

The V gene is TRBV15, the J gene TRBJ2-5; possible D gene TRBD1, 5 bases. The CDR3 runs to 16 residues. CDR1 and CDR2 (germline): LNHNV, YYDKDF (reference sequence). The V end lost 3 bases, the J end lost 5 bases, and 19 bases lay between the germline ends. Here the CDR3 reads CATSSGGALVQETQYF. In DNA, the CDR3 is TGTGCCACCAGCAGCGGTGGGGCCCTGGTCCAGGAGACCCAGTACTTC.

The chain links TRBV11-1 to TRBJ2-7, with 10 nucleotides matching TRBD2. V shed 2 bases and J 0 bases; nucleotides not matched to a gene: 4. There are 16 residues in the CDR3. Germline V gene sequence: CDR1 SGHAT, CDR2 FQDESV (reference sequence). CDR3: CASSLRLAGASYEQYF. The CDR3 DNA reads TGTGCCAGCAGCTTAAGGCTAGCGGGGGCCTCCTACGAGCAGTACTTC.

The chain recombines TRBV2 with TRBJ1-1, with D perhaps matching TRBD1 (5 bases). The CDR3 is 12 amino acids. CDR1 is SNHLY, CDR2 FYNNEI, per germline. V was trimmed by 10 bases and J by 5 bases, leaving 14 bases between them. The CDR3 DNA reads TGTGCCACCGACAGTGAACAAACTGAAGCTTTCTTT. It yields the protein CATDSEQTEAFF.

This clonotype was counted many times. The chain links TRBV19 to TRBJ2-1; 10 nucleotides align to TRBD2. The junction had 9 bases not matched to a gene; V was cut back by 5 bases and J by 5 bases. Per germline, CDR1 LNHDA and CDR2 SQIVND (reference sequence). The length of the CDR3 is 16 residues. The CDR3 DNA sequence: TGTGCCAGTAGTGGCAGACGGACTAGCGGTAACAATGAGCAGTTCTTC. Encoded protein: CASSGRRTSGNNEQFF.

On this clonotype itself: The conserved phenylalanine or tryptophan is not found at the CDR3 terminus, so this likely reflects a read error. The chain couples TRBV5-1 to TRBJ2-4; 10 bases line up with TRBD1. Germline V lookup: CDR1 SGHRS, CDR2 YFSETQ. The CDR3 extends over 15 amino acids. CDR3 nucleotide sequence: TGCGCCAGCAGCCGCGGACAGGGGGTTGGTAACACTCAGTACCTC. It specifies CASSRGQGVGNTQYL.

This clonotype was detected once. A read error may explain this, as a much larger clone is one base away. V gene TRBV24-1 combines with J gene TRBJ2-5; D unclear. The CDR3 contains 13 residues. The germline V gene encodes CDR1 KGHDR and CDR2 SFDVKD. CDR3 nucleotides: TGTGCCACCAGTGAAACCCTACACTTGGGAACTTCTTTC. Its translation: CATSETLHLGTSF.